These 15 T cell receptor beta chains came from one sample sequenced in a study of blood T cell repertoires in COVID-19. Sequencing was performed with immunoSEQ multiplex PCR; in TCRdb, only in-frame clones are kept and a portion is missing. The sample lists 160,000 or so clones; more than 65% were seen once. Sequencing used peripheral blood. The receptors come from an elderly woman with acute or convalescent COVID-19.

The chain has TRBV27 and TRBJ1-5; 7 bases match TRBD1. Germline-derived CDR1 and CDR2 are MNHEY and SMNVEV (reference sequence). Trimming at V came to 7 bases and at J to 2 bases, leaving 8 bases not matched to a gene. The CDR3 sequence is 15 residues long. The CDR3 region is CASKPRDSRNQPQHF. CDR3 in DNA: TGTGCCAGCAAACCTCGGGACAGCCGCAATCAGCCCCAGCATTTT.

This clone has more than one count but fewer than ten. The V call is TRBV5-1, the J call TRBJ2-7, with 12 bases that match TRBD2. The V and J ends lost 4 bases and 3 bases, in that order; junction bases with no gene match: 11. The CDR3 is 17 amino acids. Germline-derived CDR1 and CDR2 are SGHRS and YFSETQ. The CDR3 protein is CASSPLTSGSSFYEQYF. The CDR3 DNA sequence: TGCGCCAGCAGCCCTTTGACTAGCGGGAGCTCTTTCTACGAGCAGTACTTC.

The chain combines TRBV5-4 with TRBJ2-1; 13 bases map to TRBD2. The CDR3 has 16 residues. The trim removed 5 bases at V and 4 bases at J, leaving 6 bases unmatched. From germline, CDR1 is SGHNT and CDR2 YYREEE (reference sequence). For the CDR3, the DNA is TGTGCCAGCAGGACCGGGACTAGCGGGACTTACAATGAGCAGTTCTTC. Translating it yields CASRTGTSGTYNEQFF.

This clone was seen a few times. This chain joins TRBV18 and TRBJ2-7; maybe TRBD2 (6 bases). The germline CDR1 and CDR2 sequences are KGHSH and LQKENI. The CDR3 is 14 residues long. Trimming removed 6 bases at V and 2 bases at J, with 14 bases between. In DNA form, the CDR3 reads TGTGCCAGCTCTTCACCGGGACTCCCCTACGAGCAGTACTTC. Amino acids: CASSSPGLPYEQYF.

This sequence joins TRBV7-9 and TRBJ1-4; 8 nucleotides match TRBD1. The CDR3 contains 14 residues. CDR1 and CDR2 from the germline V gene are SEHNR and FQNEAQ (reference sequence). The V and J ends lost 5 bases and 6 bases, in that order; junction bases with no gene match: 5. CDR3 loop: CASSADRDYEKLFF. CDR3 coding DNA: TGTGCCAGCAGCGCGGACAGGGATTATGAAAAACTGTTTTTT.

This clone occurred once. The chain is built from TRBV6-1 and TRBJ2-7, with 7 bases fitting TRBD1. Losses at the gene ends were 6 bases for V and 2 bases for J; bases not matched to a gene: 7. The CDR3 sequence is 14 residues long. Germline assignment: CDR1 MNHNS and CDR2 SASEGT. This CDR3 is CASSPGGMTYEQYF. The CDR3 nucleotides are TGTGCCAGCAGCCCAGGGGGAATGACCTACGAGCAGTACTTC.

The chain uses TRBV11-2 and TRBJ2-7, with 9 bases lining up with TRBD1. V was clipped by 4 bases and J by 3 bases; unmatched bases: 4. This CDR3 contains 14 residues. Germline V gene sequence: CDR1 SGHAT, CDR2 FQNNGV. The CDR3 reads CASSSTTGGYEQYF. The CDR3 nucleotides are TGTGCCAGCAGCTCTACGACAGGGGGCTACGAGCAGTACTTC.

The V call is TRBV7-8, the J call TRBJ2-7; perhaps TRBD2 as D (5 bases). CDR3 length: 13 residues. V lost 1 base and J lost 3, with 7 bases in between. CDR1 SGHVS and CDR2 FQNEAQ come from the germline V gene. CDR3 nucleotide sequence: TGTGCCAGCAGCTTAGGAAGCGGCTACGAGCAGTACTTC. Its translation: CASSLGSGYEQYF. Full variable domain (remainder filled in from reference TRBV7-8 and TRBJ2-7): GAGVSQSPRYKVAKRGQDVALRCDPISGHVSLFWYQQALGQGPEFLTYFQNEAQLDKSGLPSDRFFAERPEGSVSTLKIQRTQQEDSAVYLCASSLGSGYEQYFGPGTRLTVT.

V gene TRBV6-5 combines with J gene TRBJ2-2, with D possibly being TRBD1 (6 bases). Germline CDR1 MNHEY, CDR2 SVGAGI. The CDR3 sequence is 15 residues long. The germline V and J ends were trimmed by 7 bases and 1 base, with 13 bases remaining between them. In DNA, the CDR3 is TGTGCCAGCATCCACGGGACAATGAACACCGGGGAGCTGTTTTTT. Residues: CASIHGTMNTGELFF.

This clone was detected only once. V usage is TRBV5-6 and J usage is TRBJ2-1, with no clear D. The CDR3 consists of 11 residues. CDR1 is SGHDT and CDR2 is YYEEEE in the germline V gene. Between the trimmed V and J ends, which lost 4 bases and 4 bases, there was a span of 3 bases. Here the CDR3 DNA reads TGTGCCAGCAGCATATACAATGAGCAGTTCTTC. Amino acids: CASSIYNEQFF.

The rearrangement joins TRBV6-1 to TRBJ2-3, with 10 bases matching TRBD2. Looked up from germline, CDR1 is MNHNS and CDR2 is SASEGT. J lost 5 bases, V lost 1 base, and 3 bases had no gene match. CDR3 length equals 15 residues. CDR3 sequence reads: CASSEGSGGVDTQYF. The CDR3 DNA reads TGTGCCAGCAGTGAAGGGAGCGGGGGGGTAGATACGCAGTATTTT.

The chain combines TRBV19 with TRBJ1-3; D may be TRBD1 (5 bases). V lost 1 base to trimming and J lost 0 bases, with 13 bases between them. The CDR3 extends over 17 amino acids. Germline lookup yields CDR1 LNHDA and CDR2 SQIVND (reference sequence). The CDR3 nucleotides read TGTGCCAGTAGTATAGCCCGACAAGGGGCCTCTGGAAACACCATATATTTT. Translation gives CASSIARQGASGNTIYF.

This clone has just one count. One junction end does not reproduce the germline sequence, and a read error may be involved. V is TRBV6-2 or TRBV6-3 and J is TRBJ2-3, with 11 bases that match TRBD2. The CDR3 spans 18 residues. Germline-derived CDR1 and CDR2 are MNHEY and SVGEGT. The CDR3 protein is CVSSWGPGTSGPPDTQYF. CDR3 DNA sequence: TGTGTCAGCAGTTGGGGACCCGGGACTAGCGGCCCCCCAGATACGCAGTATTTT.

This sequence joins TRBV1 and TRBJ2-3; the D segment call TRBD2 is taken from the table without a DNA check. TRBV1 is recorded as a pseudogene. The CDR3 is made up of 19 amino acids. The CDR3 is CTSSQDRHLRGSATDTQYF. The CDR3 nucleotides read TGCACCAGCAGCCAAGATCGGCACCTTAGAGGGAGTGCGACAGATACGCAGTATTTT.

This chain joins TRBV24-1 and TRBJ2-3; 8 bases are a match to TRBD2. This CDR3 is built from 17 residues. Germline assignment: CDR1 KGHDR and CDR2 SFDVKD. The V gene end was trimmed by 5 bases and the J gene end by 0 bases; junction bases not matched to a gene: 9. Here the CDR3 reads CATSGLRASGSTDTQYF. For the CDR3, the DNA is TGTGCCACCAGTGGTCTCCGGGCTAGCGGGAGCACAGATACGCAGTATTTT.